These 11 T cell receptor beta chains were all obtained from the same sample, sequenced in a study of blood T cells in healthy people across ages. Together with a sample-barcoded 5' primer, a J-beta primer mix was included in a second PCR lasting roughly 6 to 12 cycles. A single record per CDR3 protein comes from TCRdb applying MiXCR to the 5' RACE reads. Counted here are approximately 830,000 distinct CDR3 sequences, approximately 59% occurring once; the ten biggest clones make up roughly 25%. The sample consisted of blood. These receptors all stem from a man aged 25-45 years in good health.

The chain carries TRBV29-1 and TRBJ2-7; 12 positions match TRBD2. The CDR3 has 16 amino acids. V lost 4 bases, J lost 0 bases, and 7 bases stayed unmatched. Germline V gene sequence: CDR1 SQVTM, CDR2 ANQGSEA. The CDR3 here is CSVALAGGSVSYEQYF. The CDR3 DNA reads TGCAGCGTTGCACTAGCGGGGGGCTCCGTCTCCTACGAGCAGTACTTC.

The DNA for the CDR3 is TGCAGCTTATGGACTAGCGGGGGGGCCGTGCGCACAGATACGCAGTATTTT. Residues: CSLWTSGGAVRTDTQYF. This rearrangement joins TRBV29-1 to TRBJ2-3; 15 bases are a match to TRBD2. This CDR3 has 17 residues. CDR1 is SQVTM, CDR2 ANQGSEA, per germline. With V trimmed by 8 bases and J by 1 base, 10 bases remained unmatched.

The chain is built from TRBV4-2 and TRBJ2-5, with D possibly matching TRBD1 (6 bases). Trimming removed 0 bases from V and 1 base from J, with 12 bases in between. This CDR3 contains 16 residues. The germline V gene has CDR1 LGHNA and CDR2 YNFKEQ. CDR3 region: CASSQEGARSQETQYF. As DNA, the CDR3 is TGTGCCAGCAGCCAAGAGGGGGCACGGTCCCAAGAGACCCAGTACTTC.

The V and J genes are TRBV7-2 and TRBJ1-1; no reliable D call. Germline V gene lookup returns CDR1 SGHTA and CDR2 FQGNSA. Trimming removed 5 bases at V and 0 bases at J, with 13 bases between. The CDR3 spans 15 residues. This CDR3 is CASSTLSRMNTEAFF. The CDR3 DNA reads as TGTGCCAGCAGCACCCTGAGTCGCATGAACACTGAAGCTTTCTTT.

The CDR3 sequence: CATEDREANYGYTF. The CDR3 bases are TGTGCCACCGAAGACAGAGAGGCTAACTATGGCTACACCTTC. The rearrangement links TRBV7-2 to TRBJ1-2, with D maybe TRBD1 (5 bases). CDR1 and CDR2 (germline): SGHTA, FQGNSA. The CDR3 loop spans 14 amino acids. Trimming cost V 10 bases and J 0 bases, with 15 bases left between them. The variable domain in full, with the rest retrieved from reference TRBV7-2 and TRBJ1-2, is GAGVSQSPSNKVTEKGKDVELRCDPISGHTALYWYRQSLGQGLEFLIYFQGNSAPDKSGLPSDRFSAERTGGSVSTLTIQRTQQEDSAVYLCATEDREANYGYTFGSGTRLTVV.

The V gene is TRBV30, the J gene TRBJ2-3; no reliable D call. V lost 0 bases to trimming and J lost 1 base, with 8 bases between them. The CDR3 has 14 amino acids. Germline CDR1 GTSNPN, CDR2 SVGIG (reference sequence). The CDR3 DNA sequence: TGTGCCTGGAGTGTTCCTGAGGGCACAGATACGCAGTATTTT. Encoded protein: CAWSVPEGTDTQYF.

This clonotype showed up just once. The J gene is TRBJ2-1, the V gene TRBV12-3 or TRBV12-4; D call uncertain. The DNA end favors TRBJ2-7, so the J call may be wrong. CDR3 length: 14 residues. In nucleotides, the CDR3 is TGTGCCAGCAGTCTCCGCGCAGAGTCGTACGAGCAGTACTTC. This encodes CASSLRAESYEQYF.

The V and J genes are TRBV10-3 and TRBJ2-3; D may be TRBD1 (5 bases). The CDR3 has 14 amino acids. Germline loops: CDR1 ENHRY, CDR2 SYGVKD. The V end was cut by 10 bases, the J end by 0 bases, with 14 bases between. The CDR3 loop reads CATTQDTSTDTQYF. DNA of the CDR3: TGTGCCACCACACAGGACACTAGCACAGATACGCAGTATTTT.

The rearrangement links TRBV4-2 to TRBJ1-2; possible D gene TRBD1, 6 bases. The CDR3 has 13 residues. Germline CDR1 and CDR2: LGHNA and YNFKEQ. With 3 bases removed from V and 4 bases from J, the gap between germline ends came to 9 bases. This chain's CDR3 is CASSQGHPYGYTF. The DNA of the CDR3 is TGTGCCAGCAGCCAGGGACACCCCTATGGCTACACCTTC.

CDR3 nucleotide sequence: TGTGCCAGCAGCCAAGGGCTAGCGGGGGAGTCAGGAGAGACCCAGTACTTC. Translation gives CASSQGLAGESGETQYF. The chain links TRBV4-2 to TRBJ2-5; 10 bases line up with TRBD2. CDR1 is LGHNA and CDR2 is YNFKEQ in the germline V gene. The CDR3 has 17 amino acids. Trimming removed 1 base from V and 4 bases from J; junction bases left unmatched: 9.

The V and J genes are TRBV7-2 and TRBJ2-1, with D perhaps TRBD1 (6 bases). Trimming took off 4 bases at V and 6 bases at J, with 13 bases between the two ends. Germline CDR1 is SGHTA and CDR2 is FQGNSA. This CDR3 is built from 14 residues. The CDR3 nucleotides read TGTGCCAGCAGCTCCGACAGGTGGCTCAATGAGCAGTTCTTC. It translates to CASSSDRWLNEQFF.